Listed here are 18 T cell receptor beta chains from one sample, sequenced in a study of shared clonotypes between healthy human individuals. Method: immunoSEQ multiplex PCR; TCRdb's copy keeps in-frame clones and lacks some. This table holds more than 2,000,000 clones, over 85% found once. Sequencing used naive CD4+ T cells from PBMCs. Indicated subset: CD45RA+ positively selected. The receptors stem from a man aged 18 to 30 in good health. Some clones in this sample may be carry-over from other donors' samples.

This rearrangement joins TRBV11-2 to TRBJ2-6, with 7 bases lining up with TRBD2. CDR1 and CDR2 from the germline V gene are SGHAT and FQNNGV. The length of the CDR3 is 19 residues. With V trimmed by 1 base and J by 0 bases, 9 bases remained unmatched. As DNA, the CDR3 is TGTGCCAGCAGCTTAGCTTACGAGCGGGGAATCTCTGGGGCCAACGTCCTGACTTTC. This sequence encodes CASSLAYERGISGANVLTF.

The chain joins TRBV5-8 to TRBJ1-5, with unresolved D. Germline V gene sequence: CDR1 SGHTS, CDR2 YDEGEE. V was clipped by 9 bases and J by 2 bases, with 12 bases between them. CDR3 length: 13 residues. CDR3 loop: CATQARGNQPQHF. The CDR3, as DNA: TGTGCCACCCAAGCACGGGGCAATCAGCCCCAGCATTTT.

This rearrangement joins TRBV18 to TRBJ2-5; a possible D gene is TRBD2 (5 bases). Germline V gene lookup returns CDR1 KGHSH and CDR2 LQKENI. The CDR3 is made up of 15 amino acids. Trimming took off 1 base at V and 0 bases at J, with 9 bases between the two ends. As DNA, the CDR3 is TGTGCCAGCTCACCACTTCGGGGAAACCAAGAGACCCAGTACTTC. This encodes CASSPLRGNQETQYF.

The chain links TRBV5-1 to TRBJ1-4; D gene uncertain. The germline V gene has CDR1 SGHRS and CDR2 YFSETQ. Trimming pared 4 bases from V and 0 bases from J, leaving 13 bases between. The length of the CDR3 is 16 residues. The CDR3 nucleotides read TGCGCCAGCAGCCTGAGGGCTTTTTCAACTAATGAAAAACTGTTTTTT. Residues: CASSLRAFSTNEKLFF.

The V and J genes are TRBV7-2 and TRBJ2-3; either TRBD1 or TRBD2 may supply D (5 bases each). Trimming took 4 bases from V and 2 from J, leaving 10 bases between them. Germline CDR1 SGHTA, CDR2 FQGNSA. This CDR3 has 14 amino acids. CDR3 sequence (DNA): TGTGCCAGCAGCTGGGGGAAGGCCACAGATACGCAGTATTTT. The encoded protein is CASSWGKATDTQYF.

The chain has TRBV19 and TRBJ2-1; TRBD1 agrees at 7 bases. The V segment lost 6 bases and the J segment 0 bases; nucleotides outside the gene matches: 5. The length of the CDR3 is 15 residues. The germline V gene has CDR1 LNHDA and CDR2 SQIVND (reference sequence). The CDR3 coding sequence is TGTGCCAGTAGCCTAGACAGGGCCTCCTACAATGAGCAGTTCTTC. It translates to CASSLDRASYNEQFF.

The chain joins TRBV4-3 to TRBJ2-7; 8 bases are shared with TRBD2. This CDR3 contains 14 residues. Trimming cost V 2 bases and J 2 bases; bases outside gene matches: 2. The germline CDR1 and CDR2 sequences are LGHNA and YSLEER. The CDR3 DNA follows: TGCGCCAGCAGCCAATTCGGGAGGGCCTACGAGCAGTACTTC. Translated: CASSQFGRAYEQYF.

In DNA form, the CDR3 reads TGTGCCAGCAGCTTATTCGGACAGGGGCTGGCCGGGGAGCTGTTTTTT. It is translated as CASSLFGQGLAGELFF. This chain links TRBV7-3 with TRBJ2-2; TRBD1 matches 9 bases. From germline, CDR1 is SGHTA and CDR2 FQGTGA. The CDR3 is made up of 16 amino acids. The V and J ends lost 2 bases and 6 bases, in that order; junction bases with no gene match: 7.

The chain links TRBV29-1 to TRBJ1-1; D gene ambiguous. V shed 4 bases and J shed 11 bases, with 20 bases lying between them. Germline CDR1 SQVTM, CDR2 ANQGSEA. The CDR3 has 13 amino acids. The CDR3 protein is CSVGIGSANPAFF. The DNA for the CDR3 is TGCAGCGTTGGAATCGGGAGCGCGAATCCGGCTTTCTTT.

V is TRBV7-6 and J is TRBJ1-5, with a possible D match to TRBD1 (5 bases). The germline V gene has CDR1 SGHVS and CDR2 FNYEAQ. The CDR3 consists of 15 residues. Trimming stripped 2 bases from V and 6 bases from J, with 14 bases between. CDR3 loop: CASSLMRGAGQPQHF. The DNA for the CDR3 is TGTGCCAGCAGCTTAATGCGGGGCGCAGGTCAGCCCCAGCATTTT. Based on the CDR3 plus reference TRBV7-6 and TRBJ1-5, the full variable domain is GAGVSQSPRYKVTKRGQDVALRCDPISGHVSLYWYRQALGQGPEFLTYFNYEAQQDKSGLPNDRFSAERPEGSISTLTIQRTEQRDSAMYRCASSLMRGAGQPQHFGDGTRLSIL.

In DNA form, the CDR3 reads TGCGCCAGCAGCCAAGATCCCCCCCCAGAGATGAGCAATCAGCCCCAGCATTTT. This sequence encodes CASSQDPPPEMSNQPQHF. The genes are TRBV4-1 and TRBJ1-5; D gene unclear. The CDR3 is 18 residues long. Germline V gene lookup returns CDR1 MGHRA and CDR2 YSYEKL. Trimming cost V 0 bases and J 1 base, with 16 bases left between them.

This chain's CDR3 is CASSGNREGGQYF. CDR3 sequence (DNA): TGCGCCAGCAGTGGGAACAGGGAGGGCGGGCAGTACTTC. The rearrangement links TRBV10-1 to TRBJ2-7; a possible D gene is TRBD2 (7 bases). This CDR3 comprises 13 residues. Looked up from germline, CDR1 is WNHNN and CDR2 is SYGVQD (reference sequence). Trimming pared 4 bases from V and 9 bases from J, leaving 16 bases between.

In the case of this clone: Other DNA sequences in the sample encode the same CDR3. The rearrangement links TRBV18 to TRBJ2-7, with 11 bases aligning to TRBD1. The CDR3 runs 15 residues. Trimming at V came to 3 bases and at J to 2 bases, leaving 3 bases not matched to a gene. CDR1 is KGHSH and CDR2 is LQKENI in the germline V gene. CDR3: CASSPPGQGAYEQYF. The CDR3 DNA follows: TGTGCCAGCTCACCTCCGGGACAGGGGGCCTACGAGCAGTACTTC.

V is TRBV28 and J is TRBJ1-1; possibly TRBD1 for D (5 bases). Trimming stripped 6 bases from V and 8 bases from J, with 13 bases between. The CDR3 consists of 12 residues. Germline V CDR1 and CDR2: MDHEN, SYDVKM. This CDR3 reads CASSTGPLEAFF. DNA for the CDR3: TGTGCCAGCAGCACGGGACCGCTGGAAGCTTTCTTT.

V usage is TRBV28 and J usage is TRBJ1-3; 7 bases align to TRBD1. J was trimmed by 0 bases and V by 4 bases; bases with no gene match: 3. Germline CDR1 and CDR2: MDHEN and SYDVKM. This CDR3 region has 15 residues. The chain's CDR3 is CASSSPGGSGNTIYF. In DNA, the CDR3 is TGTGCCAGCAGTTCCCCAGGGGGCTCTGGAAACACCATATATTTT.

J is TRBJ2-2 and V is TRBV30; D is possibly TRBD1 or TRBD2 (6 bases each). The V gene lost 5 bases and the J gene lost 7 bases, with 17 bases spanning the gap. Germline assignment: CDR1 GTSNPN and CDR2 SVGIG (reference sequence). CDR3 length equals 14 residues. CDR3 sequence reads: CAWGDWGAFGELFF. CDR3 DNA: TGTGCCTGGGGTGATTGGGGGGCCTTCGGGGAGCTGTTTTTT.

The J gene is TRBJ1-4, the V gene TRBV30; perhaps TRBD1 as D (6 bases). CDR1 GTSNPN and CDR2 SVGIG come from the germline V gene (reference sequence). The CDR3 covers 14 residues. V gave up 5 bases and J gave up 11 bases, with 21 bases separating them. This CDR3 is CAWQGGARVGKLFF. CDR3 coding DNA: TGTGCCTGGCAAGGGGGGGCGCGGGTTGGGAAACTGTTTTTT.

V usage is TRBV7-9 and J usage is TRBJ2-7; D not resolved. This CDR3 is built from 13 residues. V shed 4 bases and J shed 7 bases, with 14 bases lying between them. Germline V lookup: CDR1 SEHNR, CDR2 FQNEAQ (reference sequence). CDR3 nucleotides: TGTGCCAGCAGCTCTGGGTTCCCTGGGGAGCAGTACTTC. It yields the protein CASSSGFPGEQYF.